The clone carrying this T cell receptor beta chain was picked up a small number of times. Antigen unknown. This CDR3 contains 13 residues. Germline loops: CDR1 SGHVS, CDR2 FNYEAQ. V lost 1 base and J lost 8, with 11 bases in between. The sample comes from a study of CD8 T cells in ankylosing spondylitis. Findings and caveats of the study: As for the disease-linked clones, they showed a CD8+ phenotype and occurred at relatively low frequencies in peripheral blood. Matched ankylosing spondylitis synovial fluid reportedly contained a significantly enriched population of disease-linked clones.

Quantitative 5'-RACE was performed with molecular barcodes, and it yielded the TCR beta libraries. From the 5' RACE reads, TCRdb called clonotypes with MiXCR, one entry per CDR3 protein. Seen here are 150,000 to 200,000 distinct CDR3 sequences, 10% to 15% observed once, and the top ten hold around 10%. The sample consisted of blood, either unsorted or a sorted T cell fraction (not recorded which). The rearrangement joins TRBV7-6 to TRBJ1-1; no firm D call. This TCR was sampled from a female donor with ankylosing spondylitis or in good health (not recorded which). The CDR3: CASSLVQTEEAFF. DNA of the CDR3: TGTGCCAGCAGCTTAGTACAGACGGAGGAAGCTTTCTTT.